Sequencing of this T cell receptor beta chain was carried out in a study of cytomegalovirus exposure and HLA in healthy donors. Vbeta (60) and Jbeta (13) primers were used in the PCR. The table came from immunoSEQ multiplex PCR; TCRdb's copy has only in-frame clones and leaves some out. The sample holds roughly 200,000 clones, approximately 9.5% seen once. Trimming pared 0 bases from V and 1 base from J, leaving 12 bases between. CDR1 and CDR2 from the germline V gene are GTSNPN and SVGIG (reference sequence). The CDR3 contains 15 residues. General study results and limits: Relative to the approximately 680-donor mean, N-insertions were reportedly fewer in an Asian-associated ancestry cluster in a later analysis. It emerged from a later analysis that several of the most significant clusters appeared to be linked to common viral pathogens.

In regard to this clone: The antigen is undetermined.

This clonotype was sampled from a woman in her 30s in good health and CMV-seropositive. The V call is TRBV30, the J call TRBJ1-1, with no clear D. The specimen sequenced was PBMCs. DNA for the CDR3: TGTGCCTGGAGTGTACCGACTCTCCGGAACACTGAAGCTTTCTTT. Amino acid sequence: CAWSVPTLRNTEAFF.